This entry lists 25 T cell receptor beta chains sequenced from one sample in a study of OX40 agonist ivuxolimab in advanced cancers. Library prep was done by the immunoSEQ multiplex PCR assay. TCRdb carries this immuneACCESS record with in-frame sequences only. Its versions omit some clonotypes, under half of them owing to an unresolved V gene in the studies checked, with the rest unexplained. Present in this sample are 50,000 to 70,000 clones, around 93% of which were seen just once. 3.5% to 4% of the sample goes to the ten largest clones. This specimen consisted of CD4+ or CD8+ T cells sorted from blood, obtained in a trial of the OX40 agonist ivuxolimab. Receptors originate from an adult with an advanced solid tumor such as melanoma, head and neck, liver or kidney cancer.

The chain joins TRBV19 to TRBJ1-5; D perhaps matches TRBD1 (5 bases). The CDR3 runs to 17 residues. CDR1 and CDR2 (germline): LNHDA, SQIVND (reference sequence). Trimming removed 3 bases at V and 0 bases at J, with 15 bases between. The CDR3: CASSINGGAYSNQPQHF. CDR3 DNA: TGTGCCAGTAGTATCAACGGAGGGGCTTATAGCAATCAGCCCCAGCATTTT.

The rearrangement joins TRBV7-8 to TRBJ1-5; 7 bases line up with TRBD1. Germline-derived CDR1 and CDR2 are SGHVS and FQNEAQ. Trimming cost V 5 bases and J 2 bases; bases outside gene matches: 6. The CDR3 runs to 15 residues. For the CDR3, the DNA is TGTGCCAGCAGCCTCGGACAGGTAGGCAATCAGCCCCAGCATTTT. Amino acids: CASSLGQVGNQPQHF.

The rearrangement links TRBV19 to TRBJ2-7, with D unclear. CDR1 LNHDA and CDR2 SQIVND come from the germline V gene (reference sequence). The CDR3 runs to 14 residues. Trimming stripped 3 bases from V and 0 bases from J, with 9 bases between. This CDR3 is CASSIMADSYEQYF. The CDR3 DNA follows: TGTGCCAGTAGTATTATGGCGGACTCCTACGAGCAGTACTTC.

The V call is TRBV6-5, the J call TRBJ2-2, with 12 bases matching TRBD1. V lost 0 bases, J lost 7 bases, and 3 bases stayed unmatched. Per germline, CDR1 MNHEY and CDR2 SVGAGI. CDR3 length equals 16 residues. Here the CDR3 reads CASSYSGQGAGGELFF. In DNA, the CDR3 is TGTGCCAGCAGTTACTCGGGACAGGGGGCGGGCGGGGAGCTGTTTTTT.

The rearrangement uses TRBV29-1 and TRBJ2-5, with D unclear. The CDR3 is made up of 16 amino acids. CDR1 SQVTM and CDR2 ANQGSEA come from the germline V gene. V was clipped by 5 bases and J by 2 bases, with 21 bases between them. The DNA of the CDR3 is TGCAGCGTTTGTTATCTTTGGAGTGTTAAGCAAGAGACCCAGTACTTC. This translates into CSVCYLWSVKQETQYF.

V is TRBV7-9 and J is TRBJ2-3; TRBD2 matches 8 bases. The CDR3 loop spans 15 amino acids. V shed 2 bases and J 0 bases; nucleotides not matched to a gene: 1. Germline lookup yields CDR1 SEHNR and CDR2 FQNEAQ (reference sequence). Here the CDR3 DNA reads TGTGCCAGCAGCTTAAGCGGGAGAAGCACAGATACGCAGTATTTT. Protein product: CASSLSGRSTDTQYF.

The rearrangement uses TRBV21-1 and TRBJ1-5; the table calls TRBD1, which could not be checked here. TRBV21-1 is a documented pseudogene. The CDR3 length is 16 residues. The CDR3 DNA reads as TGTGCCAGCAGCAACAGAGCTTGGGCCGGCAATCAGCCCCAGCATTTT. Its translation: CASSNRAWAGNQPQHF.

The chain's CDR3 is CASSWEGDTQYF. The CDR3 nucleotides read TGTGCCAGCAGCTGGGAGGGGGATACGCAGTATTTT. The chain couples TRBV7-9 to TRBJ2-3; TRBD2 agrees at 7 bases. Germline CDR1 and CDR2: SEHNR and FQNEAQ (reference sequence). CDR3 length: 12 amino acids. J was trimmed by 6 bases and V by 4 bases; bases with no gene match: 1.

This clone was detected once. The gene calls are TRBV5-1 and TRBJ2-3; the D is unclear. V lost 1 base to trimming and J lost 0 bases, with 6 bases between them. The CDR3 consists of 14 residues. From germline, CDR1 is SGHRS and CDR2 YFSETQ. CDR3 residues: CASSLLGSTDTQYF. The CDR3 coding sequence is TGCGCCAGCAGCTTGTTAGGGAGCACAGATACGCAGTATTTT.

This chain connects TRBV5-4 to TRBJ2-1; D perhaps matches TRBD2 (5 bases). Germline-derived CDR1 and CDR2 are SGHNT and YYREEE (reference sequence). Trimming left V 2 bases short and J 9 bases short, with 18 bases between. The CDR3 runs 15 residues. CDR3 region: CASSFPGVASGEQFF. For the CDR3, the DNA is TGTGCCAGCAGCTTCCCCGGGGTAGCGTCTGGTGAGCAGTTCTTC.

The V gene is TRBV9, the J gene TRBJ2-3; D is possibly TRBD2 (5 bases). The ends were cut back, 4 bases at V and 0 bases at J, with 15 bases in the middle. The CDR3 has 16 residues. Germline CDR1 reads SGDLS; CDR2 reads YYNGEE. CDR3 in amino acids: CASSPSLATSTDTQYF. The CDR3 nucleotides are TGTGCCAGCAGCCCCTCCCTAGCAACTAGCACAGATACGCAGTATTTT.

This chain joins TRBV28 and TRBJ2-2; D uncertain. CDR1 and CDR2 from the germline V gene are MDHEN and SYDVKM. V lost 6 bases to trimming and J lost 3 bases, with 11 bases between them. This CDR3 has 14 residues. The CDR3 DNA follows: TGTGCCAGCAGCGATCGAGTAGACACCGGGGAGCTGTTTTTT. The encoded protein is CASSDRVDTGELFF.

The rearrangement links TRBV4-1 to TRBJ2-3; 9 nucleotides align to TRBD2. The germline CDR1 and CDR2 sequences are MGHRA and YSYEKL. J gave up 0 bases and V 4 bases, and 8 bases lay outside the gene matches. The CDR3 spans 17 residues. The CDR3 loop is CASSRPPGTSSTDTQYF. CDR3 DNA: TGCGCCAGCAGCCGTCCCCCCGGGACTAGCAGCACAGATACGCAGTATTTT.

The count of this clone is one. This chain links TRBV7-9 with TRBJ2-1, with 8 nucleotides matching TRBD1. V gave up 11 bases and J gave up 8 bases; unmatched junction bases: 11. CDR1 is SEHNR, CDR2 FQNEAQ, per germline (reference sequence). This CDR3 comprises 13 residues. In DNA, the CDR3 is TGTGCCTCCCCAGGGGGCGCTCCCGATGAGCAGTTCTTC. This translates into CASPGGAPDEQFF.

V usage is TRBV13 and J usage is TRBJ2-2; possible D gene TRBD2, 5 bases. The CDR3 runs 14 residues. The V gene lost 8 bases and the J gene lost 2 bases, with 12 bases spanning the gap. Germline V gene sequence: CDR1 PRHDT, CDR2 FYEKMQ (reference sequence). CDR3 in amino acids: CASRAGANTGELFF. DNA of the CDR3: TGTGCCAGCCGGGCGGGCGCTAACACCGGGGAGCTGTTTTTT. Complete variable domain (other parts from reference TRBV13 and TRBJ2-2): AAGVIQSPRHLIKEKRETATLKCYPIPRHDTVYWYQQGPGQDPQFLISFYEKMQSDKGSIPDRFSAQQFSDYHSELNMSSLELGDSALYFCASRAGANTGELFFGEGSRLTVL.

The rearrangement links TRBV14 to TRBJ2-1; D remains ambiguous. With 0 bases removed from V and 0 bases from J, the gap between germline ends came to 3 bases. Germline V lookup: CDR1 SGHDN, CDR2 FVKESK. This CDR3 region has 14 residues. CDR3 sequence reads: CASSQDISYNEQFF. The CDR3 coding sequence is TGTGCCAGCAGCCAAGATATCTCCTACAATGAGCAGTTCTTC.

This clone came up once. The V and J genes are TRBV30 and TRBJ2-7, with TRBD1 matching 7 bases. Germline values: CDR1 GTSNPN, CDR2 SVGIG (reference sequence). The CDR3 spans 14 residues. Trimming cost V 5 bases and J 5 bases; bases outside gene matches: 12. CDR3 nucleotide sequence: TGTGCCTGGGAAGGGGGCCAGGGGTACCACGAGCAGTACTTC. It yields the protein CAWEGGQGYHEQYF.

Here the CDR3 reads CASSLDGPALEQYF. The CDR3 coding sequence is TGCGCCAGCAGCTTGGATGGACCGGCCCTCGAGCAGTACTTC. The chain recombines TRBV5-1 with TRBJ2-7; D is unclear. The CDR3 contains 14 residues. Trimming removed 0 bases from V and 6 bases from J, with 13 bases in between. Germline CDR1 is SGHRS and CDR2 is YFSETQ.

The rearrangement uses TRBV5-6 and TRBJ2-7, with 10 bases fitting TRBD1. The germline CDR1 and CDR2 sequences are SGHDT and YYEEEE. This CDR3 has 15 amino acids. With 4 bases clipped from V and 2 bases from J, the junction kept 6 bases outside the gene matches. The CDR3 loop is CASSKDRGMTYEQYF. The CDR3 DNA reads TGTGCCAGCAGCAAGGACAGGGGGATGACCTACGAGCAGTACTTC.

The chain is built from TRBV5-6 and TRBJ2-2, with D hard to call. CDR3 size: 14 residues. Germline-derived CDR1 and CDR2 are SGHDT and YYEEEE. V shed 0 bases and J shed 5 bases, with 8 bases lying between them. In nucleotides, the CDR3 is TGTGCCAGCAGCTTGGATAGGCGGACCGGGGAGCTGTTTTTT. Amino acid sequence: CASSLDRRTGELFF.

The V call is TRBV7-9, the J call TRBJ2-7; 9 bases are shared with TRBD1. Trimming at V came to 5 bases and at J to 5 bases, leaving 7 bases not matched to a gene. The CDR3 is 14 residues long. CDR1 SEHNR and CDR2 FQNEAQ come from the germline V gene (reference sequence). The CDR3 DNA is TGTGCCAGCAGCCCGGGACAGGGACTTAACGAGCAGTACTTC. Translating it yields CASSPGQGLNEQYF.

The chain links TRBV9 to TRBJ2-1, with 10 bases aligning to TRBD2. V shed 0 bases, J shed 5 bases, and the junction held 8 bases outside the gene matches. The CDR3 length is 17 residues. Germline loops: CDR1 SGDLS, CDR2 YYNGEE. CDR3 sequence: CASSVEAASGSNNEQFF. The CDR3 coding sequence is TGTGCCAGCAGCGTAGAAGCGGCTAGCGGGAGCAACAATGAGCAGTTCTTC.

This rearrangement joins TRBV6-5 to TRBJ2-5, with a possible D match to TRBD2 (5 bases). V lost 6 bases and J 11 bases, leaving 13 bases between the germline ends. This CDR3 has 11 amino acids. Germline CDR1 is MNHEY and CDR2 is SVGAGI. DNA of the CDR3: TGTGCCAGCAGAGCGGATGAGGGTCAGTACTTC. The encoded protein is CASRADEGQYF.

CDR3 loop: CASSQGQSGTPPYEQYF. CDR3 DNA sequence: TGCGCCAGCAGCCAAGGTCAGTCCGGGACACCTCCCTACGAGCAGTACTTC. The chain links TRBV4-1 to TRBJ2-7; tentative D call: TRBD1 (6 bases). The CDR3 sequence is 17 residues long. Germline values: CDR1 MGHRA, CDR2 YSYEKL. Trimming took off 1 base at V and 2 bases at J, with 18 bases between the two ends.

V and J are TRBV15 and TRBJ2-1; 9 nucleotides line up with TRBD2. The V and J ends lost 1 base and 5 bases, in that order; junction bases with no gene match: 9. Germline loops: CDR1 LNHNV, CDR2 YYDKDF (reference sequence). The CDR3 is 17 residues long. CDR3 nucleotide sequence: TGTGCCACCAGCAGAGTCTTCGTACTAGCGGGTAACAATGAGCAGTTCTTC. It yields the protein CATSRVFVLAGNNEQFF.